This T cell receptor beta chain appears in the sequencing data of a study of T cell responses to AZD1222 COVID-19 vaccine. Concerning this clone: Its specificity is unknown.

Using immunoSEQ multiplex PCR, the repertoire was profiled, and TCRdb retains in-frame clones only, with some absent. The profile covers 130,000 to 150,000 clones, with roughly nine tenths appearing a single time and 3.5% to 4% taken by the ten largest. Second-dose recipients at about 4 or about 12 weeks were treated as one pooled group. The CDR3 covers 14 residues. The V gene's germline CDR1 is SGHAT and CDR2 FQDESV (reference sequence). The germline V and J ends were trimmed by 0 bases and 5 bases, with 10 bases remaining between them. Overall study results and limits: Among AZD1222 vaccinees, only 5 or 6 were seropositive at baseline. The repertoires were collected only after the peak T cell response.

This clonotype was obtained from an adult who received the AZD1222 COVID-19 vaccine. Sequencing used peripheral blood, obtained 28 days after the second AZD1222 dose. The V gene is TRBV11-1, the J gene TRBJ2-5, with D perhaps given as TRBD1 or TRBD2 (5 bases each). The CDR3 DNA reads TGTGCCAGCAGCTTAGCTGGGACCTCGGAGACCCAGTACTTC. Its translation is CASSLAGTSETQYF.